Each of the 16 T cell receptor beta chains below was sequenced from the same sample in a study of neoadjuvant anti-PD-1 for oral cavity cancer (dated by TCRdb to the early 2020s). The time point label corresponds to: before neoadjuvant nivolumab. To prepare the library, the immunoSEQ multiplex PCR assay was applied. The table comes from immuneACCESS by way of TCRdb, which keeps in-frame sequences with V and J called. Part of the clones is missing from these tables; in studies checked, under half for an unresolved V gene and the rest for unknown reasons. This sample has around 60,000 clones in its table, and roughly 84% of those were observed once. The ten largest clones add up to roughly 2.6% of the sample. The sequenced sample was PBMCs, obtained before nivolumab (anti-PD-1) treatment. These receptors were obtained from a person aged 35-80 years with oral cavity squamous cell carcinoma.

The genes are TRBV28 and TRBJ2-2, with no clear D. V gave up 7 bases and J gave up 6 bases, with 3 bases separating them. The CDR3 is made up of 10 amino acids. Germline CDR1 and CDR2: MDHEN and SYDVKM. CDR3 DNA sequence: TGTGCCAGCAAATCCGGGGAGCTGTTTTTT. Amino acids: CASKSGELFF.

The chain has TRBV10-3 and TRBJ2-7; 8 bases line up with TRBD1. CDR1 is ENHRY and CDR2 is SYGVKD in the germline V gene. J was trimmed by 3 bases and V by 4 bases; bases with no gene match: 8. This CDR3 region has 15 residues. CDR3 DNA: TGTGCCATCAGTGGGACCGGGACAGGATTCTACGAGCAGTACTTC. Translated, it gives CAISGTGTGFYEQYF.

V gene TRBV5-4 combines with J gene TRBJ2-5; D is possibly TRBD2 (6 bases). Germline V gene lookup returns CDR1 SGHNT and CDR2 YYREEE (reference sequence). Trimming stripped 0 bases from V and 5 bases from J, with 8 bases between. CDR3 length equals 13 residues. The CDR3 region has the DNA TGTGCCAGCAGCTTGGGGGGGGTGGAGACCCAGTACTTC. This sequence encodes CASSLGGVETQYF.

The CDR3 spells CASAPGGSYEQYF. The CDR3 nucleotides are TGTGCTAGCGCCCCAGGGGGGAGCTACGAGCAGTACTTC. This chain links TRBV12-5 with TRBJ2-7; a possible D gene is TRBD1 (7 bases). The CDR3 extends over 13 amino acids. Germline CDR1 is LGHNT and CDR2 is FRNRAP. With 9 bases removed from V and 3 bases from J, the gap between germline ends came to 15 bases.

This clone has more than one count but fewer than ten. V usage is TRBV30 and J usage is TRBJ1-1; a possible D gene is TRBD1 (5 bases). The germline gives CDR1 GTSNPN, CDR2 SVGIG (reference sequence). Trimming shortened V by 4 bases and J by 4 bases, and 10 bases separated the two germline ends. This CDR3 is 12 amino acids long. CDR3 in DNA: TGTGCCTGGAACACCCAGGGCACTGAAGCTTTCTTT. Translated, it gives CAWNTQGTEAFF.

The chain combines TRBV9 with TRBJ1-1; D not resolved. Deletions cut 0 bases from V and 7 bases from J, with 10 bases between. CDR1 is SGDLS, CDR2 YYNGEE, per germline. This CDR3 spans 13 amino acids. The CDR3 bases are TGTGCCAGCAGCGTAGGGCAGGAAGGTGAAGCTTTCTTT. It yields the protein CASSVGQEGEAFF.

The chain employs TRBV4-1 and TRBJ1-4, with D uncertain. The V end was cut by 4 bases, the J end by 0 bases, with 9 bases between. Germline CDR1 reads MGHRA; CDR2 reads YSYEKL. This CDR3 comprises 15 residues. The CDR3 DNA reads TGCGCCAGCAGCCCATGGGAAACAACTAATGAAAAACTGTTTTTT. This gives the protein CASSPWETTNEKLFF.

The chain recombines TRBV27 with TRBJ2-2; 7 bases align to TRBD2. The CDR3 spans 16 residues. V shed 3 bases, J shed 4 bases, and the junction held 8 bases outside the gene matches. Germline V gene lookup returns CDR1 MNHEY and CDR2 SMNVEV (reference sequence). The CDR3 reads CASSFWASGSTGELFF. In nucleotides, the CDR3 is TGTGCCAGCAGTTTCTGGGCTAGCGGTAGCACCGGGGAGCTGTTTTTT.

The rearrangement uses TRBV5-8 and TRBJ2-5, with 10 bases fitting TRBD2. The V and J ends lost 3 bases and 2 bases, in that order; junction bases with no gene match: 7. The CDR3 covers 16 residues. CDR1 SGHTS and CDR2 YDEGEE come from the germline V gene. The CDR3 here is CASSSLGTSVQETQYF. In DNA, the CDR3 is TGTGCCAGCAGCTCCCTAGGGACTAGCGTACAAGAGACCCAGTACTTC.

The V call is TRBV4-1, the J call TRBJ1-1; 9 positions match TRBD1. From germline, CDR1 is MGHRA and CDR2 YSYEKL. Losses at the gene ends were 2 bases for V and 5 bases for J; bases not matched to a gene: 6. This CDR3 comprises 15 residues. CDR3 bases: TGCGCCAGCAGCCAACCGGACAGGGGAGGTACTGAAGCTTTCTTT. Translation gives CASSQPDRGGTEAFF.

In nucleotides, the CDR3 is TGTGCCAGCTCTCAGGGTTTGTCCCAAACCGGGGAGCTGTTTTTT. It translates to CASSQGLSQTGELFF. The chain is built from TRBV7-7 and TRBJ2-2; D possibly corresponds to TRBD1 (5 bases). Germline V CDR1 and CDR2: SSHAT, FNYEAQ (reference sequence). V dropped 8 bases and J dropped 5 bases, with 18 bases sitting between them. This CDR3 region has 15 residues.

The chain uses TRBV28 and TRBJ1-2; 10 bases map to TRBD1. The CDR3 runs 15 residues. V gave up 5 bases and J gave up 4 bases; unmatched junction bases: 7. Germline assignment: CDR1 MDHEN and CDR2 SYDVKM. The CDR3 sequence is CASSPSTGGSYGYTF. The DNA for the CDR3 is TGTGCCAGCAGTCCCTCGACAGGGGGCTCCTATGGCTACACCTTC.

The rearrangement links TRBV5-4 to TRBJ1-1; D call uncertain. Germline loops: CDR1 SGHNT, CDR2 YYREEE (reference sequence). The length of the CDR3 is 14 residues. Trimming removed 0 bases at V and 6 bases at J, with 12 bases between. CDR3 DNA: TGTGCCAGCAGCTTGGAGGTGGAGGCCGCTGAAGCTTTCTTT. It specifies CASSLEVEAAEAFF. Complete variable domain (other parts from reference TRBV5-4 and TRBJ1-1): ETGVTQSPTHLIKTRGQQVTLRCSSQSGHNTVSWYQQALGQGPQFIFQYYREEENGRGNFPPRFSGLQFPNYSSELNVNALELDDSALYLCASSLEVEAAEAFFGQGTRLTVV.

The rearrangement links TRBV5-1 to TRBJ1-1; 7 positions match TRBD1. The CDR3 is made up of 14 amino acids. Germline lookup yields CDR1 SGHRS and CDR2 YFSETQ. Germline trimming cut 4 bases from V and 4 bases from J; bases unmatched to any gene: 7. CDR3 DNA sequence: TGCGCCAGCAGCCAGCAGGGGGGGAGCACTGAAGCTTTCTTT. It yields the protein CASSQQGGSTEAFF.

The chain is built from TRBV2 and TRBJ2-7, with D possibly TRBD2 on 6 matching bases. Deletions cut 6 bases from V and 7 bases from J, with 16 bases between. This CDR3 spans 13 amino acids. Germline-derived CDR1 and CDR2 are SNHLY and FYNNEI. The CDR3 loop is CASSRLGGTEQYF. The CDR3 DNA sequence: TGTGCCAGCAGCCGGTTGGGGGGTACTGAGCAGTACTTC.

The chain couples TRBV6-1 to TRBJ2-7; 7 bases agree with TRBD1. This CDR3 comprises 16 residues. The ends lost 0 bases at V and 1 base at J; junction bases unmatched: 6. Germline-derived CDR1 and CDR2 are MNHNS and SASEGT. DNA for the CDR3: TGTGCCAGCAGTGAAGCTATAGGACAGGCTTCCTACGAGCAGTACTTC. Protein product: CASSEAIGQASYEQYF.